This T cell receptor beta chain was captured by sequencing in a study of T cell responses to AZD1222 COVID-19 vaccine. Study outcomes and limitations: Clonal diversity may have been underestimated in mostly white British donors.

Sequencing used immunoSEQ multiplex PCR; TCRdb keeps in-frame clones, though not all of them. The sample includes about 130,000 clones, 89% of them seen just once. Germline CDR1 SNHLY, CDR2 FYNNEI. Trimming took 6 bases from V and 0 from J, leaving 12 bases between them. This CDR3 has 14 residues. On this clone itself: Its antigen is not identified.

The genes are TRBV2 and TRBJ2-7, with D maybe TRBD2 (6 bases). This specimen was peripheral blood, taken on day 0 of AZD1222 vaccination. The source is an adult in good health. The CDR3 DNA follows: TGTGCCAGCAGGTCTAGCGTGTCCTCCTACGAGCAGTACTTC. It codes for CASRSSVSSYEQYF.